This T cell receptor beta chain comes out of a study of quantifying T cell responses using KT2 cells (dated by TCRdb to 2017 to 2019). In terms of the full investigation: RNA was DNase-treated and reverse transcribed with TCR alpha and beta constant-region primers, mostly using SuperScript III. The efficiency of the T4 ligation step under optimum conditions was estimated to be greater than 9%. PCR2 was performed as a SYBR Green qPCR and was stopped at a predetermined fluorescence threshold so that over-amplification was avoided.

This clonotype was seen repeatedly, ten times or more. No antigen is known for it. No per-base quality is available; no much larger clone lies one base away. General study outcomes and caveats: Detection of KT2 sequences showed saturation at very high KT2 spike-in numbers. KT2 sequences were detected down to the lowest spike-in tested, about one KT2 cell per 100,000 PBMC. Counts of KT2 alpha and beta sequences scaled linearly with input KT2 cell number over several orders of magnitude. No side-by-side comparison between this pipeline and other TCR sequencing techniques was included in the study.

Known numbers of KT2, a T cell clone whose TCR had been sequenced previously, were spiked into unfractionated PBMC to test the sensitivity and accuracy of the pipeline. KT2 cells were mixed with a fixed number of PBMC to create a range of KT2-to-PBMC ratios. The germline V gene sets CDR1 to LGHNA and CDR2 to YSLEER. At the junction V is shortened by 0 bases and J by 0 bases, with 6 bases in between. The CDR3 numbers 16 residues from cysteine through phenylalanine. The CDR3 DNA has 48 bases and is translated from base 1. Library prep was done by UMI-ligation and nested PCR. T4 RNA ligase 1 was used to ligate a single-stranded oligonucleotide containing the Illumina SP2 sequence and a UMI to the 3' end of the cDNA. PCR1 was run for 4 to 5 cycles (98 degrees C for 15 s, 69 degrees C for 30 s, 72 degrees C for 40 s), and an equimolar mix of RC1.1 and RC1.2, covering TRBC1 and TRBC2, was used as the beta primer. From PCR2 onward, TCR alpha and beta chains were processed separately, with sample indices and Illumina adaptors added. The UMI, placed after an 8-base spacer, consisted of 12 random nucleotides arranged as two hexamers with a spacer between them. Sequencing was done on an Illumina MiSeq using v2 2x251 paired-end chemistry, usually with about a dozen samples per run. PhiX DNA at roughly 4.5-7.5% was added to each sequencing library to increase diversity. The original methods were these. bcl2fastq converted raw reads to FASTQ, and Demultiplexor demultiplexed the reads by dual indices. V and J genes were assigned by Decombinator through tag matching, with a single base-pair mismatch being allowed. UMIs were used by Collapsinator to correct both sequencing errors and frequency errors caused by PCR heterogeneity. CDR3Translator turned Decombinator identifiers into nucleotide sequence, translated that sequence into amino acids, and pulled out the CDR3 based on C- and N-terminal motifs. A cluster of KT2 sequences sharing one unique molecular identifier was counted as one distinct KT2 TCR. TCRdb reprocessing: public reads trimmed at Q25 with fastp, clones called with MiXCR, in-frame beta chains kept. All rows with the same CDR3 protein become a single entry with the most common DNA and genes. TCRdb's processing, not the study's, gives the V and J calls here. The sample has around 44,000 distinct CDR3 sequences on record, approximately 15% of them singletons. 43% of the sample is taken by the ten largest.

Sequencing was done on a sample of PBMCs spiked with cells of the T cell clone KT2. The clonotype originates from a human donor. Recombination joined TRBV4-3 with TRBJ2-6; the D gene remains uncertain. The nucleotides are TGCGCCAGCAGCCAAGATTTGATCTCTGGGGCCAACGTCCTGACTTTC. It encodes CASSQDLISGANVLTF.